These 5 T cell receptor beta chains came from one sample sequenced in a study of PD-1 blockade in classical Hodgkin lymphoma. TCRdb's table, derived via immunoSEQ multiplex PCR, lists solely in-frame clones and lacks some. The sample has 20,000 to 25,000 clones, about 80% seen once. No patient escaped relapse after autologous stem cell transplantation, and brentuximab vedotin exposure varied. Material: peripheral blood mononuclear cells (PBMCs), obtained before the second cycle of nivolumab. These receptors all come from a human donor with classical Hodgkin lymphoma.

The chain carries TRBV20-1 and TRBJ2-5; D remains ambiguous. V was shortened by 3 bases and J by 5 bases, with 7 bases between the two germline ends. From germline, CDR1 is DFQATT and CDR2 SNEGSKA (reference sequence). This CDR3 contains 11 residues. The CDR3 bases are TGCAGTGCTAGGGGGATGGAGACCCAGTACTTC. Residues: CSARGMETQYF.

The J gene is TRBJ1-2, the V gene TRBV7-8; 10 bases align to TRBD1. With V trimmed by 5 bases and J by 4 bases, 10 bases remained unmatched. This CDR3 has 16 amino acids. Per germline, CDR1 SGHVS and CDR2 FQNEAQ. Written as DNA, the CDR3 is TGTGCCAGCAGCGGACGTGGGACAGGGGATACCTATGGCTACACCTTC. This gives the protein CASSGRGTGDTYGYTF.

This rearrangement joins TRBV19 to TRBJ2-7; D might be TRBD2 (7 bases). CDR3 length equals 14 residues. The V end lost 3 bases, the J end lost 4 bases, and 13 bases lay between the germline ends. CDR1 and CDR2 (germline): LNHDA, SQIVND (reference sequence). DNA of the CDR3: TGTGCCAGTAGTATCTCCCGGGGGGCGTACGAGCAGTACTTC. Translated: CASSISRGAYEQYF.

The CDR3 spells CSDRSRGRMWNTEAFF. The CDR3 nucleotides read TGCAGCGACCGCTCCAGGGGGCGCATGTGGAACACTGAAGCTTTCTTT. The chain employs TRBV29-1 and TRBJ1-1, with TRBD1 matching 8 bases. Germline V gives CDR1 SQVTM, CDR2 ANQGSEA. The CDR3 consists of 16 residues. Trimming removed 7 bases from V and 1 base from J; junction bases left unmatched: 14.

The chain recombines TRBV2 with TRBJ2-5; 8 bases agree with TRBD1. The trim removed 1 base at V and 5 bases at J, leaving 3 bases unmatched. The CDR3 is 14 amino acids. Germline assignment: CDR1 SNHLY and CDR2 FYNNEI. CDR3 amino acids: CASSEGQGAETQYF. In DNA form, the CDR3 reads TGTGCCAGCAGTGAAGGGCAGGGGGCCGAGACCCAGTACTTC.